What follows is one T cell receptor beta chain and its context. In the authors' workflow: Reference gene primer amplification yielded estimated nucleated cell counts. Produced via immunoSEQ multiplex PCR; TCRdb's table is partial and in-frame only. V and J calls and clone size follow that table, whereas D and trimming were derived from the DNA. Of 150,000 or so clones detected, 74% appear once; the ten largest clones hold around 3%. The V segment lost 3 bases and the J segment 9 bases; nucleotides outside the gene matches: 11. Germline loops: CDR1 LNHDA, CDR2 SQIVND (reference sequence). The CDR3 runs 15 residues. The data originate from a study of blood T cell repertoires in COVID-19. Study-wide background: PBMCs, B-cell-depleted T cells, or T cells were the source of the cDNA or gDNA that made up the material.

This receptor was taken from a woman at least 80 years old with acute or convalescent COVID-19. Sequencing used peripheral blood. V usage is TRBV19 and J usage is TRBJ2-1; 7 bases are shared with TRBD1. The CDR3: CASSIGLQGKVEQFF. The CDR3 DNA follows: TGTGCCAGTAGTATTGGGCTACAGGGGAAGGTTGAGCAGTTCTTC.